This T cell receptor beta chain originates from a study of T cells in Graves' hyperthyroidism and ophthalmopathy. Amplification of TCR beta CDR3 regions used RNA as the template. First-round RT-PCR with HTBI primers amplified the TCR CDR3 region. One entry per CDR3 protein, called by TCRdb with MiXCR from the multiplex PCR reads. Among a few hundred thousand distinct CDR3 sequences listed, roughly 22% were seen once. This CDR3 has 15 amino acids. V was clipped by 5 bases and J by 0 bases, with 14 bases between them. Germline-derived CDR1 and CDR2 are SGHAT and FQNNGV. Sequenced: blood. The sequence was obtained from a man between 25 and 39 years old with Graves' ophthalmopathy. V gene TRBV11-2 combines with J gene TRBJ2-7; D not resolved. The CDR3, as DNA: TGTGCCAGCAGCCCAGCTCGGTCAAGCTCCTACGAGCAGTACTTC. Its protein product is CASSPARSSSYEQYF. Looking up the rest from reference TRBV11-2 and TRBJ2-7 gives the full variable domain: EAGVAQSPRYKIIEKRQSVAFWCNPISGHATLYWYQQILGQGPKLLIQFQNNGVVDDSQLPKDRFSAERLKGVDSTLKIQPAKLEDSAVYLCASSPARSSSYEQYFGPGTRLTVT.